The entry below describes one T cell receptor (beta chain). No antigen is known for it. In germline, CDR1 is LNHDA, CDR2 SQIVND (reference sequence). There are 15 residues in the CDR3. Between the trimmed V and J ends, which lost 7 bases and 1 base, there was a span of 16 bases. Sequencing was performed with immunoSEQ multiplex PCR; in TCRdb, only in-frame clones are kept and a portion is missing. Found here are under 130,000 clones, around 80% of them singletons; the top ten hold approximately 2.8%. The sample originates from a study of T cell clones after liver transplantation. About the research overall: TCRbeta sequencing after a pre-transplant mixed lymphocyte reaction identified graft-donor-reactive clones, later tracked in post-transplant blood. Study results and caveats: Post-transplant time points were not standardized, so conclusions are preliminary. The donor-reactive repertoire was only partly measurable in two subjects, lacking donor cells.

The chain has TRBV19 and TRBJ1-2; D is ambiguous. The sequence was collected from a human patient who received a liver transplant. Some T cells may have come from the graft donor. The sequenced sample was CD4+ T cells from blood, obtained approximately 50 months after liver transplant. The CDR3: CASTPDRAVNYGYTF. CDR3 bases: TGTGCCAGTACCCCAGACCGCGCCGTTAACTATGGCTACACCTTC.